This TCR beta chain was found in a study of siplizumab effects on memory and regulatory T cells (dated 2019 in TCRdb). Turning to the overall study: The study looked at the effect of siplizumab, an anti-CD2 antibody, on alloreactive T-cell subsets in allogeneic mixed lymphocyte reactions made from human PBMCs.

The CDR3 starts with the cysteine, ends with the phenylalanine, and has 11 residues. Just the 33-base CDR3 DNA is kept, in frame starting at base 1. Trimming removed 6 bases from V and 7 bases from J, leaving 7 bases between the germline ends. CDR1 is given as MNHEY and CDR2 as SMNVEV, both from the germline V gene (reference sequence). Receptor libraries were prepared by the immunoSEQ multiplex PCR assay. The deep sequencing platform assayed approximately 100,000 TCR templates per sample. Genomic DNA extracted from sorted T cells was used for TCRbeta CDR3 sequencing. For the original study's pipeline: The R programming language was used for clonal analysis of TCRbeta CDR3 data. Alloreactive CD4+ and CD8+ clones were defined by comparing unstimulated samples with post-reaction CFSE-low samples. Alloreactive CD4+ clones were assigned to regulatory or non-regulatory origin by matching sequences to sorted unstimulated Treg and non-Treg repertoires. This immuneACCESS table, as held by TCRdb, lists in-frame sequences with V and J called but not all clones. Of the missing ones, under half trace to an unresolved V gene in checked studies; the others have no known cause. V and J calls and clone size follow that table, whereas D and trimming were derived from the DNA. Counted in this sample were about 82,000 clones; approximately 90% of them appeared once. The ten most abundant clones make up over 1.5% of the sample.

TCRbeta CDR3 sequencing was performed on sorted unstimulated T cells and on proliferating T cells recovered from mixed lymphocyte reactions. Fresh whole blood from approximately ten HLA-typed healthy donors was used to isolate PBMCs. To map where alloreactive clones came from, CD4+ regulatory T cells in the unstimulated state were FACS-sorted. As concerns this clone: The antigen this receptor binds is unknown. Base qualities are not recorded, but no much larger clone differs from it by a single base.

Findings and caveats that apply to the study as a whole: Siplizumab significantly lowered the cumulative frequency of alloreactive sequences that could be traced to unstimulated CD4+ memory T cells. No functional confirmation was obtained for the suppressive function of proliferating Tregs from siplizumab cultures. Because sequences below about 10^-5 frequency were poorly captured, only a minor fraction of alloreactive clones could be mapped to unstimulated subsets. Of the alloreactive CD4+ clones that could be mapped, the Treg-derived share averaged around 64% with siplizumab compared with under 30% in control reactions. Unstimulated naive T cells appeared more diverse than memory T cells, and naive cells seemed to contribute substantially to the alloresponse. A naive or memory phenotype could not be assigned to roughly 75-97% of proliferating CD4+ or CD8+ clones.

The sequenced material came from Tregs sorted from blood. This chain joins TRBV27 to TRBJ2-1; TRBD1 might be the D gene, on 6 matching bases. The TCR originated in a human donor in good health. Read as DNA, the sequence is TGTGCCAGCAGCCAGGGGAATGAGCAGTTCTTC. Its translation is CASSQGNEQFF.